The sequence of this T cell receptor beta chain was determined in a study of CD8 T cells in ankylosing spondylitis. General observations from the study: Researchers reportedly found disease-linked clones significantly enriched in matched ankylosing spondylitis synovial fluid. A CD8+ phenotype characterized the disease-linked clones, which were relatively rare in peripheral blood. The study identified a TCR beta motif of several highly homologous variants that appeared characteristic of ankylosing spondylitis blood.

Making use of molecular barcodes, quantitative 5'-RACE generated TCR beta libraries. TCRdb reprocessed the 5' RACE reads with MiXCR, giving one entry per CDR3 protein. The sample shows hundreds of thousands of distinct CDR3 sequences, roughly a sixth of them seen only once. Of note for this clonotype: The antigen remains undetermined.

V lost 2 bases, J lost 6 bases, and 4 bases stayed unmatched. The germline V gene has CDR1 MDHEN and CDR2 SYDVKM. This CDR3 has 15 residues. This TCR was recovered from a male donor with ankylosing spondylitis. Sequencing was carried out using blood, either unsorted or a sorted T cell fraction (not recorded which). The V and J genes are TRBV28 and TRBJ2-1, with 10 bases matching TRBD2. This CDR3 reads CASSLGSGRANEQFF. In DNA, the CDR3 is TGTGCCAGCAGTTTAGGGAGCGGGAGGGCCAATGAGCAGTTCTTC.